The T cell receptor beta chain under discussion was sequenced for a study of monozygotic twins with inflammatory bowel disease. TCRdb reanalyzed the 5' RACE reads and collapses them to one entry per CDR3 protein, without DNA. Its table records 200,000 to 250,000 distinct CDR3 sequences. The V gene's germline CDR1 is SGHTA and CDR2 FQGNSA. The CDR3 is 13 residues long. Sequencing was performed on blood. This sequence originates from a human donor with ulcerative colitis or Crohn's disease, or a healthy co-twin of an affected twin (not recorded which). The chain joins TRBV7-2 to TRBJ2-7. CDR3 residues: CASSLVSGHEQYF.